This T cell receptor (beta chain) was profiled in a study of blood T cell repertoires in COVID-19. Sequencing was performed with immunoSEQ multiplex PCR; in TCRdb, only in-frame clones are kept and a portion is missing. The table shows 200,000 to 300,000 clones, with approximately 85% occurring only once. This CDR3 has 14 residues. Trimming cost V 1 base and J 4 bases; bases outside gene matches: 3. CDR1 and CDR2 from the germline V gene are SGHAT and FQDESV (reference sequence). This clone has just one count. Sequenced: peripheral blood. The chain recombines TRBV11-1 with TRBJ2-7; 8 bases map to TRBD1. The receptor comes from a man aged 45-65 years with COVID-19, enrolled during active disease. The CDR3 region is CASSLGTGMYEQYF. CDR3 in DNA: TGTGCCAGCAGCTTAGGGACAGGGATGTACGAGCAGTACTTC.